The 9 T cell receptor beta chains presented below share a single source sample, sequenced in a study of beta chain features in type 1 diabetes. The study, taken as a whole, reports: Moderately but significantly shorter TCRB CDR3s were found in Type 1 diabetes patients in all four CD4+ subsets.

The study reverse transcribed the entire isolated RNA, so it sequenced expressed TCRB transcripts. Sequenced by immunoSEQ multiplex PCR; TCRdb stores in-frame clones only, minus some. The table lists 130,000 or so clones, about 15% of them singletons, with about 2.5% in the top ten. Their antigens are not known. The sample comprised central memory CD4+ T cells from blood. Receptors were obtained from a man under 40 with type 1 diabetes.

The chain uses TRBV7-8 and TRBJ2-5, with 9 bases that match TRBD1. The CDR3 is 15 residues long. Trimming took 4 bases from V and 3 from J; bases not matched to a gene: 6. Looked up from germline, CDR1 is SGHVS and CDR2 is FQNEAQ. The CDR3 sequence is CASSSRTGEKETQYF. The DNA for the CDR3 is TGTGCCAGCAGCTCACGGACAGGGGAGAAAGAGACCCAGTACTTC.

This clone was counted a few times. V is TRBV7-8 and J is TRBJ2-2; a weak D match, TRBD2 (6 bases). Germline CDR1 reads SGHVS; CDR2 reads FQNEAQ. CDR3 length: 16 amino acids. V was cut by 2 bases and J by 3 bases, with 13 bases left in between. The CDR3 sequence: CASSLLGAGHTGELFF. CDR3 nucleotides: TGTGCCAGCAGCTTACTCGGGGCGGGACACACCGGGGAGCTGTTTTTT.

The chain couples TRBV18 to TRBJ2-7, with D tentatively TRBD1 (5 bases). The CDR3 length is 13 residues. Between the trimmed V and J ends, which lost 5 bases and 3 bases, there was a span of 11 bases. Germline V lookup: CDR1 KGHSH, CDR2 LQKENI. The CDR3 nucleotides are TGTGCCAGCTCATTGAGACAGCTCTACGAGCAGTACTTC. This translates into CASSLRQLYEQYF.

This chain joins TRBV27 and TRBJ2-3, with a weak D call TRBD2 (6 bases). The germline V gene encodes CDR1 MNHEY and CDR2 SMNVEV (reference sequence). The V gene lost 5 bases and the J gene lost 6 bases, with 15 bases spanning the gap. The CDR3 runs 14 residues. CDR3 nucleotides: TGTGCCAGCAGTGCGGGACCGAGAAGGGATACGCAGTATTTT. It specifies CASSAGPRRDTQYF.

This clone was picked up many times. V usage is TRBV7-9 and J usage is TRBJ2-6; TRBD2 matches 11 bases. The CDR3 covers 18 residues. Germline V gene sequence: CDR1 SEHNR, CDR2 FQNEAQ (reference sequence). J lost 0 bases, V lost 1 base, and 2 bases had no gene match. The CDR3 is CASSLGLAGPSGANVLTF. The CDR3, as DNA: TGTGCCAGCAGCTTAGGACTAGCGGGGCCCTCTGGGGCCAACGTCCTGACTTTC.

As for this clone: The same CDR3 can be traced to other DNA sequences in this sample. The DNA for the CDR3 is TGCGCCAGCAGCTCCGGACAGGGAACCTACGAGCAGTACTTC. Translated, it gives CASSSGQGTYEQYF. V gene TRBV5-1 combines with J gene TRBJ2-7; 8 positions agree with TRBD1. Trimming cost V 3 bases and J 2 bases; bases outside gene matches: 4. There are 14 residues in the CDR3. Germline V gene sequence: CDR1 SGHRS, CDR2 YFSETQ.

The V and J genes are TRBV9 and TRBJ1-1; D not certain. In germline, CDR1 is SGDLS, CDR2 YYNGEE. The V and J ends lost 3 bases and 8 bases respectively, with 11 bases between them. The CDR3 consists of 12 residues. The CDR3 spells CASSGTGREAFF. CDR3 DNA: TGTGCCAGCAGCGGGACCGGACGAGAAGCTTTCTTT.

This clone occurred a few times. The rearrangement uses TRBV18 and TRBJ2-5; D is ambiguous. CDR1 is KGHSH and CDR2 is LQKENI in the germline V gene. This CDR3 comprises 13 residues. V was trimmed by 3 bases and J by 2 bases, leaving 7 bases between them. The DNA of the CDR3 is TGTGCCAGCTCACCCCAGGAACAAGAGACCCAGTACTTC. Its translation: CASSPQEQETQYF. Full variable domain (missing parts from reference TRBV18 and TRBJ2-5): NAGVMQNPRHLVRRRGQEARLRCSPMKGHSHVYWYRQLPEEGLKFMVYLQKENIIDESGMPKERFSAEFPKEGPSILRIQQVVRGDSAAYFCASSPQEQETQYFGPGTRLLVL.

The chain recombines TRBV30 with TRBJ1-3, with unresolved D. The CDR3 runs 14 residues. Germline loops: CDR1 GTSNPN, CDR2 SVGIG (reference sequence). V was pared by 2 bases and J by 0 bases, with 8 bases between. The CDR3 sequence: CAWSHGSSGNTIYF. CDR3 bases: TGTGCCTGGAGTCACGGAAGCTCTGGAAACACCATATATTTT.